The rows below give T cell receptor beta chains drawn from one sample of a study of blood T cell repertoires in COVID-19. The method was immunoSEQ multiplex PCR; TCRdb's version includes in-frame clones alone and lacks a portion of them. The repertoire holds a few hundred thousand clones, with roughly nine tenths as singletons. The source material was PBMCs or T cells enriched from blood (not recorded which). Receptors were obtained from a man in his thirties or forties who had recovered from COVID-19. The CDR3 runs from the conserved cysteine through the conserved F or W. D genes are given only for firm matches. A clone size is listed for some rows: how often the clone was seen (once, few, many), or a class if it is expanded.

clone_size d_call j_call v_call cdr3_aa cdr3_nt
NA NA TRBJ1-2 TRBV7-8 CASSLHRDGHTF TGTGCCAGCAGCTTACACAGGGACGGGCACACCTTC
NA TRBD1 TRBJ2-7 TRBV5-1 CASSSRDRDSYEQYF TGCGCCAGCAGCTCCCGGGACAGGGATTCCTACGAGCAGTACTTC
NA TRBD1 TRBJ2-7 TRBV10-1 CASSGGTGVRRLPIEQYF TGCGCCAGCAGTGGGGGGACAGGGGTAAGGCGGTTACCTATCGAGCAGTACTTC
NA TRBD1 TRBJ1-6 TRBV6-5 CASRGQGDSPLHF TGTGCCAGCAGAGGACAGGGGGATTCACCCCTCCACTTT
NA TRBD1 TRBJ2-7 TRBV2 CASEGQGTYEQYF TGTGCCAGCGAGGGACAGGGGACCTACGAGCAGTACTTC
once NA TRBJ1-2 TRBV11-2 CASSLLPPPGYGYTF TGTGCCAGCAGCTTATTACCGCCACCAGGCTATGGCTACACCTTC
NA NA TRBJ1-5 TRBV7-8 CASSSMTYQPQHF TGTGCCAGCAGCTCTATGACTTATCAGCCCCAGCATTTT
NA NA TRBJ1-6 TRBV6-5 CASAPGSLGSPLHF TGTGCCAGCGCCCCAGGATCTCTGGGTTCACCCCTCCACTTT
NA NA TRBJ2-7 TRBV6-5 CASSYSIQDVYEQYF TGTGCCAGCAGTTACTCGATACAGGATGTATACGAGCAGTACTTC
NA TRBD2 TRBJ2-7 TRBV27 CASRASGSSEQYF TGTGCCAGCAGGGCTAGCGGGAGTAGCGAGCAGTACTTC
once TRBD1 TRBJ1-5 TRBV19 CASSLGQGSNQPQHF TGTGCCAGTAGTTTGGGACAGGGAAGCAATCAGCCCCAGCATTTT
NA TRBD2 TRBJ2-1 TRBV10-3 CAISDSSGAYNEQFF TGTGCCATCAGTGACTCTAGCGGGGCCTACAATGAGCAGTTCTTC
NA NA TRBJ2-4 TRBV3-1/TRBV3-2 CASSQGGGSAKNIQYF TGTGCCAGCAGCCAAGGAGGGGGATCGGCCAAAAACATTCAGTACTTC
NA TRBD2 TRBJ2-1 TRBV27 CASSLSGLENEQFF TGTGCCAGCAGTTTATCGGGACTAGAGAATGAGCAGTTCTTC
NA NA TRBJ2-7 TRBV9 CASSGESYEQYF TGTGCCAGCAGCGGCGAATCCTACGAGCAGTACTTC